This entry concerns a single T cell receptor (beta chain). Its antigen is not identified. The data were obtained in a study of shared clonotypes between healthy human individuals. Regarding the study as a whole: Estimated richness was generally greater in naive than memory subsets. The study drew on few donors, limiting represented genetic and exposure-history diversity. Clonotypes that were shared across a few donors made up around 5.5% of naive CD4 clonotypes.

Germline assignment: CDR1 MNHEY and CDR2 SVGAGI. The V end lost 4 bases, the J end lost 2 bases, and 11 bases lay between the germline ends. The CDR3 is 14 residues long. Measured with immunoSEQ multiplex PCR; TCRdb has only the in-frame clones, and not every one. This sample has roughly 2,500,000 clones; 93% occur once, and the top ten carry 0.36%. This clonotype was sampled from a man aged 18 to 30 in good health. Some clones in this sample may be carry-over from other donors' samples. The specimen was naive CD4+ T cells from PBMCs. Subset meaning: CD45RA+ positively selected. The chain recombines TRBV6-5 with TRBJ1-2; no definite D call. CDR3 coding DNA: TGTGCCAGCAGTTCCCCCCAGCGGAACTATGGCTACACCTTC. It specifies CASSSPQRNYGYTF.